This T cell receptor (beta chain) was captured in a study of beta chain features in type 1 diabetes. Broader study findings: Significant though moderate, a shortening of TCRB CDR3s appeared in all four CD4+ subsets of Type 1 diabetes patients. A possible short-template PCR bias applies equally to patients and controls.

A single heparinised draw of roughly 100 mL on average was taken per donor. Over 98% purity was reached by all sorted populations. The study reverse transcribed the entire isolated RNA, so it sequenced expressed TCRB transcripts. Profiled with immunoSEQ multiplex PCR; TCRdb holds only in-frame clones, not every one. This table has roughly 140,000 clones, 6.5% to 8.5% appearing once. The CDR3 consists of 16 residues. V was pared by 3 bases and J by 7 bases, with 10 bases of the junction left unmatched. Germline V CDR1 and CDR2: MNHNY, SVGAGI (reference sequence). This clone came up a few times. Its antigen is currently unknown.

Material: central memory CD4+ T cells from blood. This chain links TRBV6-6 with TRBJ2-1; 9 nucleotides agree with TRBD1. This clonotype was sampled from a woman in her twenties or thirties in good health. CDR3 bases: TGTGCCAGCAGTTATAGTCCGGGACAGGGCTTTAATGAGCAGTTCTTC. Encoded protein: CASSYSPGQGFNEQFF.